Shown below are 14 T cell receptor beta chains from a single sample sequenced in a study of blood T cells in healthy people across ages. Alongside a J-beta primer mix, a sample-barcoded 5' primer served in a second PCR lasting roughly 6 to 11 cycles. TCRdb re-analysed the 5' RACE reads in MiXCR, keeping a single row per CDR3 protein. The data contain 730,000 or so distinct CDR3 sequences, over 40% of them seen just once; the ten biggest clones take up around 30%. Sequencing input: blood. Every receptor here comes from a man older than 75 in good health.

This sequence joins TRBV21-1 and TRBJ1-1; whether TRBD1, the table's D call, matches the DNA was not checked. TRBV21-1 is reported as a pseudogene. The CDR3 runs 15 residues. The CDR3 DNA is TGTGCCAGCATACTTACTAGACAGACGAACAGTGAAGCTTTCTTT. Protein product: CASILTRQTNSEAFF.

The table lists this clonotype with a count of one. One junction end does not reproduce the germline sequence, and a read error may be involved. The chain couples TRBV12-3 or TRBV12-4 to TRBJ2-7; no reliable D call. The CDR3 is made up of 13 amino acids. The CDR3 DNA reads as TGTGCCAGCAGTGGGCAGTACCCGTACGAGCAGTGCTTC. This translates into CASSGQYPYEQCF.

The CDR3 DNA sequence: TGTGCCAGCAGTCCCTCGGCCCCAGGGTTTTTCTTCCCTAACTCTGGGGCCAACGTCCTGACTTTC. Protein sequence: CASSPSAPGFFFPNSGANVLTF. This chain links TRBV6-4 with TRBJ2-6; a weak D match, TRBD1 (5 bases). Trimming pared 5 bases from V and 0 bases from J, leaving 29 bases between. The CDR3 has 22 residues. The germline V gene encodes CDR1 MRHNA and CDR2 SNTAGT.

This chain connects TRBV5-1 to TRBJ2-1; possibly TRBD1 for D (6 bases). There are 15 residues in the CDR3. CDR1 is SGHRS and CDR2 is YFSETQ in the germline V gene. Trimming left V 2 bases short and J 6 bases short, with 15 bases between. CDR3 DNA sequence: TGCGCCAGCAGCTTCGCCCGAACAGGGCTCAATGAGCAGTTCTTC. Its translation is CASSFARTGLNEQFF. The complete variable domain, with remaining parts taken from reference TRBV5-1 and TRBJ2-1, reads KAGVTQTPRYLIKTRGQQVTLSCSPISGHRSVSWYQQTPGQGLQFLFEYFSETQRNKGNFPGRFSGRQFSNSRSEMNVSTLELGDSALYLCASSFARTGLNEQFFGPGTRLTVL.

Remarks on this clonotype: Its ends do not fully match the called genes, so a read error is possible. The chain uses TRBV24-1 and TRBJ1-2; 12 bases are shared with TRBD1. This CDR3 is built from 13 residues. The germline V gene encodes CDR1 KGHDR and CDR2 SFDVKD. The DNA of the CDR3 is TGTGCCGCCAGTGTCGGGACAGGGGGCGGCTACACCTTC. This gives the protein CAASVGTGGGYTF.

This clonotype was observed many times. DNA for the CDR3: TGCAGCGTTGGACGGGGAGGCGGGGAGCTGTTTTTT. This translates into CSVGRGGGELFF. The chain is built from TRBV29-1 and TRBJ2-2; possibly TRBD2 for D (6 bases). Germline V gene data show CDR1 as SQVTM and CDR2 as ANQGSEA. The CDR3 is 12 amino acids. V lost 4 bases and J lost 7, with 10 bases in between.

At least ten counts were recorded for this clonotype. The V and J genes are TRBV7-9 and TRBJ2-3; the D gene is possibly TRBD2 (5 bases). CDR3 length: 15 amino acids. Trimming stripped 4 bases from V and 8 bases from J, with 19 bases between. Germline V gene sequence: CDR1 SEHNR, CDR2 FQNEAQ (reference sequence). The CDR3 spells CASSSPGRPAGTQYF. Here the CDR3 DNA reads TGTGCCAGCAGCTCCCCTGGGCGCCCGGCGGGTACGCAGTATTTT.

The sample holds a few counts of this clonotype. Relative to the germline gene, one junction end is altered; a read error may explain this. This chain uses TRBV5-1 with TRBJ2-1; 11 bases fit TRBD2. CDR3 length: 15 amino acids. Germline CDR1 SGHRS, CDR2 YFSETQ. The CDR3 reads CASTLGLADYNEQFF. The DNA for the CDR3 is TGCGCCAGCACCTTGGGACTAGCGGATTACAATGAGCAGTTCTTC.

The J gene is TRBJ2-3, the V gene TRBV7-2, with 9 nucleotides matching TRBD1. CDR1 and CDR2 (germline): SGHTA, FQGNSA. The CDR3 has 13 amino acids. Unmatched junction bases numbered 9, after V lost 5 bases and J lost 12 bases. CDR3 coding DNA: TGTGCCAGCAGCCCATATTGGGGACAGGGCCAGTATTTT. It translates to CASSPYWGQGQYF.

The rearrangement links TRBV10-3 to TRBJ2-3, with TRBD2 identical over 9 bases. The CDR3 spans 15 residues. Germline V gene data show CDR1 as ENHRY and CDR2 as SYGVKD. The V and J ends lost 3 bases and 2 bases, in that order; junction bases with no gene match: 3. CDR3: CAISDPSGTTDTQYF. DNA of the CDR3: TGTGCCATCAGTGATCCTAGCGGGACCACAGATACGCAGTATTTT.

The V and J genes are TRBV7-2 and TRBJ2-2; 7 bases match TRBD1. V lost 6 bases, J lost 10 bases, and 5 bases stayed unmatched. Germline assignment: CDR1 SGHTA and CDR2 FQGNSA. The CDR3 runs to 12 residues. CDR3 coding DNA: TGTGCCAGCAGTCGGGACAGCCCGGAGCTGTTTTTT. Protein product: CASSRDSPELFF. Together with reference TRBV7-2 and TRBJ2-2, the CDR3 gives the full variable domain: GAGVSQSPSNKVTEKGKDVELRCDPISGHTALYWYRQSLGQGLEFLIYFQGNSAPDKSGLPSDRFSAERTGGSVSTLTIQRTQQEDSAVYLCASSRDSPELFFGEGSRLTVL.

This chain connects TRBV20-1 to TRBJ2-1; the D gene is possibly TRBD2 (5 bases). V was cut by 5 bases and J by 1 base, with 15 bases left in between. CDR1 is DFQATT and CDR2 is SNEGSKA in the germline V gene (reference sequence). This CDR3 is 15 amino acids long. The CDR3: CSAYTRKTSYNEQFF. Here the CDR3 DNA reads TGCAGTGCTTATACTAGGAAGACTTCCTACAATGAGCAGTTCTTC.

This chain links TRBV6-2 or TRBV6-3 with TRBJ1-1; no definite D call. The CDR3 is 17 residues long. Looked up from germline, CDR1 is MNHEY and CDR2 is SVGEGT. V shed 6 bases and J shed 0 bases, with 20 bases lying between them. CDR3 coding DNA: TGTGCCAGCAGGGGTGTGGCAGCCGCTACCCTGAACACTGAAGCTTTCTTT. It yields the protein CASRGVAAATLNTEAFF.

The rearrangement uses TRBV14 and TRBJ2-7; TRBD2 matches 11 bases. CDR1 is SGHDN, CDR2 FVKESK, per germline. There are 15 residues in the CDR3. J was trimmed by 5 bases and V by 1 base; bases with no gene match: 4. For the CDR3, the DNA is TGTGCCAGCAGCCAAGTGGCTAGCGGGAGGCACGAGCAGTACTTC. Amino acids: CASSQVASGRHEQYF.